This T cell receptor beta chain was sequenced during a study of HIV-infected patients and healthy controls. V was trimmed by 5 bases and J by 6 bases, leaving 7 bases between them. The CDR3 runs 11 residues. Germline-derived CDR1 and CDR2 are SNHLY and FYNNEI. Alpha and beta constant-region primers primed reverse transcription of 500 to 550 ng RNA. Using multiplexing indices, alpha and beta chain libraries were generated apart by chain-specific third strand synthesis. TCRdb itself ran the 5' RACE reads through MiXCR, one entry per CDR3 protein. The sample lists 7,000 to 9,000 distinct CDR3 sequences; 8% to 10% were seen once. Roughly three months, about 14 weeks, into antiretroviral therapy, follow-up blood was collected. The repertoire came from unfractionated whole blood and reflected all unsorted peripheral T cells. This clonotype rates as medium-sized.

V is TRBV2 and J is TRBJ1-1; no definite D call. The sequences come from blood, collected during antiretroviral therapy. This clonotype was obtained from an adult with HIV infection. The chain's CDR3 is CASSQLPEAFF. CDR3 nucleotide sequence: TGTGCCAGCAGTCAACTACCTGAAGCTTTCTTT.